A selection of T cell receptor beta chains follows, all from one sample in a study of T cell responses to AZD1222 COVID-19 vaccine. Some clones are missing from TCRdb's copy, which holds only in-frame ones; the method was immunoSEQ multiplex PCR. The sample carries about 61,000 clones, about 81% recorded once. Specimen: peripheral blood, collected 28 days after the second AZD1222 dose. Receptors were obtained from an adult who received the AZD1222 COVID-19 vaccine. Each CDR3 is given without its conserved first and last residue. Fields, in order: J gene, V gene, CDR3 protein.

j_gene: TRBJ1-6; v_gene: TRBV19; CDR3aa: ASSWTGNNSPLH
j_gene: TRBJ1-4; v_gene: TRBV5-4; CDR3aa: ASSQTGPDEKLF
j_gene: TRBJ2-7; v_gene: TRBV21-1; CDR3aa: ASSLLSVEKY
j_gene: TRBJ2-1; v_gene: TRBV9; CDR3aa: ASSVSSGTSGRPYNEQF
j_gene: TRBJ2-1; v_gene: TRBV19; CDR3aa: ASRLAGGEQF
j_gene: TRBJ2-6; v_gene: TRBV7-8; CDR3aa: ASSAWISVTGANVLT
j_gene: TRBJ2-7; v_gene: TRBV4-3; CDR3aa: ASSQAMDSSYEQY
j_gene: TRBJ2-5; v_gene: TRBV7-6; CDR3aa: ASSLLAEKETQY
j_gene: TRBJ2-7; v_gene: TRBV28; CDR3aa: ASSTSTSGSSYEQY
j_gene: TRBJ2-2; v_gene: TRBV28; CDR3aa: ASRTGTANTGELF
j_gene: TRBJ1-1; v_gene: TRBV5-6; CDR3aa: ASSSPGQLNTEAF
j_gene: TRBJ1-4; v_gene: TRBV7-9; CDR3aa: ASSLGGYNEKLF
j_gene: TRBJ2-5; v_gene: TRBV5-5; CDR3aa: ASSFVTRGQETQY
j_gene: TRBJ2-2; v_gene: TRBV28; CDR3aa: ASSFGSQSNTGELF
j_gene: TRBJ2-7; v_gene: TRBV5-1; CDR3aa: ASSLFGRGATSSYEQY
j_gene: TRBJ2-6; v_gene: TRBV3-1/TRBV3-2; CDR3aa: ASSPRGGSGANVLT
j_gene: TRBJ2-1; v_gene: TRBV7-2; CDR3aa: ASSSFRGIAGHNEQF
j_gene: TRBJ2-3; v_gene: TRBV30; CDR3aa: AWSVLPSGRDTQY
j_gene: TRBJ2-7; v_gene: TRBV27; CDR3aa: ASSLTGDRVEYEQY
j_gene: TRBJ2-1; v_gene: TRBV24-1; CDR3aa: ATSDPDGTHEQF
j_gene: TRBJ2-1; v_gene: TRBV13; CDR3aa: ASSIRAYNEQF
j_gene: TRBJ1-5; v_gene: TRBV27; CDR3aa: ASSWTGGAGNQPQH
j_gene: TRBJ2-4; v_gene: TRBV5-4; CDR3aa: ASSLAGDKSKNIQY
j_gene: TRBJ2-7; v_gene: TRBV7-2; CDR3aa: ASSLDRGNYEQY
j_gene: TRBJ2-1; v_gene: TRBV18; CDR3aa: ASSLTGTGSLRSNEQF
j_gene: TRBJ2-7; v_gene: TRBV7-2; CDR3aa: ASSLEEGAIIYEQY
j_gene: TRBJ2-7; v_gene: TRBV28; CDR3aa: ASSTTGTGYHEQY
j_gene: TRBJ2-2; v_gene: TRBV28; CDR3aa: ASSFGGVGAGELF